One and the same sample provided the 20 T cell receptor beta chains below, sequenced in a study of OX40 agonist ivuxolimab in advanced cancers. This table comes from immunoSEQ multiplex PCR, and its TCRdb copy is limited to in-frame clones, with some not included. The sample holds almost 85,000 clones, around 84% seen once. Source: CD4+ or CD8+ T cells sorted from blood, taken in a trial of the OX40 agonist ivuxolimab. These receptors were obtained from an adult with an advanced solid tumor such as melanoma, head and neck, liver or kidney cancer.

The rearrangement uses TRBV16 and TRBJ1-1; maybe TRBD1 (6 bases). The CDR3 runs to 13 residues. Trimming cost V 8 bases and J 2 bases, with 12 bases left between them. Germline V gene sequence: CDR1 KGHSY, CDR2 FQNENV. As DNA, the CDR3 is TGTGCCAGCTCCCGGGACACCAACACTGAAGCTTTCTTT. It translates to CASSRDTNTEAFF.

As for this clone: Other DNA sequences in the sample encode the same CDR3. This chain connects TRBV5-1 to TRBJ2-1; D is ambiguous. This CDR3 has 14 residues. V lost 2 bases and J lost 0, with 6 bases in between. The V gene's germline CDR1 is SGHRS and CDR2 YFSETQ. CDR3 bases: TGCGCCAGCAGCTTTGGAAGCTCCTACAATGAGCAGTTCTTC. It yields the protein CASSFGSSYNEQFF.

This clone was counted a single time. The chain is built from TRBV2 and TRBJ1-2, with TRBD1 as a possible D gene (5 bases). Germline lookup yields CDR1 SNHLY and CDR2 FYNNEI. CDR3 length: 13 residues. V lost 7 bases to trimming and J lost 4 bases, with 13 bases between them. The CDR3, as DNA: TGTGCCAGCAATTTACTCGGGGGCTATGGCTACACCTTC. This translates into CASNLLGGYGYTF.

This chain joins TRBV6-1 and TRBJ2-1; possibly TRBD1 for D (8 bases). The germline V gene has CDR1 MNHNS and CDR2 SASEGT. There are 17 residues in the CDR3. The germline V and J ends were trimmed by 3 bases and 6 bases, with 21 bases remaining between them. The CDR3 DNA is TGTGCCAGCAGTGATAGGGGCCGGACAGGGAGGGGCAATGAGCAGTTCTTC. Its translation is CASSDRGRTGRGNEQFF.

The chain has TRBV5-1 and TRBJ2-3; D is unclear. With 4 bases removed from V and 1 base from J, the gap between germline ends came to 13 bases. CDR1 is SGHRS, CDR2 YFSETQ, per germline. CDR3 size: 15 residues. Here the CDR3 DNA reads TGCGCCAGCAGCCCCGGCGTGGCTGGCACAGATACGCAGTATTTT. Translation: CASSPGVAGTDTQYF.

This chain links TRBV19 with TRBJ1-1; 10 bases are shared with TRBD1. From germline, CDR1 is LNHDA and CDR2 SQIVND (reference sequence). With 6 bases clipped from V and 1 base from J, the junction kept 17 bases outside the gene matches. The CDR3 is made up of 19 amino acids. The CDR3 sequence: CASSHSPGQGRLSNTEAFF. For the CDR3, the DNA is TGTGCCAGTAGCCATTCCCCGGGACAGGGGCGACTCTCGAACACTGAAGCTTTCTTT.

The J gene is TRBJ1-2, the V gene TRBV12-2; the table's D call, TRBD1, was not checked against the DNA. TRBV12-2 is an annotated pseudogene. The CDR3 totals 15 residues. The CDR3 loop is CASRLGGQGMDGYTF. The CDR3 DNA reads TGTGCAAGTCGCTTAGGGGGACAGGGGATGGATGGCTACACCTTC.

The rearrangement joins TRBV2 to TRBJ2-7, with a tentative D call TRBD1 (6 bases). Trimming cost V 4 bases and J 5 bases, with 15 bases left between them. The CDR3 has 14 amino acids. CDR1 SNHLY and CDR2 FYNNEI come from the germline V gene. The CDR3 loop is CASSGSDRRHEQYF. Written as DNA, the CDR3 is TGTGCCAGCAGTGGGTCCGACAGGCGGCACGAGCAGTACTTC.

This clone was detected once. This chain uses TRBV7-8 with TRBJ1-5, with 12 bases identical to TRBD1. The length of the CDR3 is 15 residues. CDR1 is SGHVS and CDR2 is FQNEAQ in the germline V gene. The V segment lost 5 bases and the J segment 5 bases; nucleotides outside the gene matches: 4. The CDR3 DNA reads as TGTGCCAGCAGCATGGGACAGGGGGCGCATCAGCCCCAGCATTTT. It encodes CASSMGQGAHQPQHF. Full variable domain (remainder filled in from reference TRBV7-8 and TRBJ1-5): GAGVSQSPRYKVAKRGQDVALRCDPISGHVSLFWYQQALGQGPEFLTYFQNEAQLDKSGLPSDRFFAERPEGSVSTLKIQRTQQEDSAVYLCASSMGQGAHQPQHFGDGTRLSIL.

This chain connects TRBV18 to TRBJ2-5; TRBD2 might be the D (6 bases). The CDR3 consists of 15 residues. From germline, CDR1 is KGHSH and CDR2 LQKENI. The germline V and J ends were trimmed by 3 bases and 2 bases, with 13 bases remaining between them. CDR3 sequence (DNA): TGTGCCAGCTCACCCCGGGCCGGGGGACAAGAGACCCAGTACTTC. Its translation: CASSPRAGGQETQYF.

The V and J genes are TRBV27 and TRBJ1-5; D remains unclear. Between the trimmed V and J ends, which lost 2 bases and 3 bases, there was a span of 5 bases. CDR3 length: 13 residues. Germline V CDR1 and CDR2: MNHEY, SMNVEV (reference sequence). In DNA form, the CDR3 reads TGTGCCAGCAGTTTAAGGTACAATCAGCCCCAGCATTTT. Protein product: CASSLRYNQPQHF.

This clone appeared once. The chain combines TRBV18 with TRBJ1-2; D may be TRBD1 (5 bases). Per the germline V gene, CDR1 is KGHSH and CDR2 is LQKENI. V lost 2 bases and J 1 base, leaving 11 bases between the germline ends. The CDR3 is 15 amino acids. This CDR3 reads CASSPARVFNYGYTF. The CDR3 nucleotides are TGTGCCAGCTCACCAGCCAGGGTCTTTAACTATGGCTACACCTTC. Full variable domain (outside the CDR3, taken from reference TRBV18 and TRBJ1-2): NAGVMQNPRHLVRRRGQEARLRCSPMKGHSHVYWYRQLPEEGLKFMVYLQKENIIDESGMPKERFSAEFPKEGPSILRIQQVVRGDSAAYFCASSPARVFNYGYTFGSGTRLTVV.

This sequence joins TRBV5-1 and TRBJ1-2; the D gene is possibly TRBD1 (5 bases). The CDR3 has 13 residues. Germline V gene sequence: CDR1 SGHRS, CDR2 YFSETQ. V lost 0 bases, J lost 8 bases, and 11 bases lay in between. CDR3 nucleotides: TGCGCCAGCAGCTTGGAGGGAAGGGGAGGCTACACCTTC. It is translated as CASSLEGRGGYTF. Looking up the rest from reference TRBV5-1 and TRBJ1-2 gives the full variable domain: KAGVTQTPRYLIKTRGQQVTLSCSPISGHRSVSWYQQTPGQGLQFLFEYFSETQRNKGNFPGRFSGRQFSNSRSEMNVSTLELGDSALYLCASSLEGRGGYTFGSGTRLTVV.

This clone was seen ten or more times. This sequence joins TRBV11-3 and TRBJ2-1; TRBD2 aligns across 10 bases. V trimming: 5 bases; J trimming: 7 bases; junction bases outside the gene matches: 8. Germline V gives CDR1 SGHNT, CDR2 YENEEA. This CDR3 is built from 15 residues. Here the CDR3 DNA reads TGTGCCAGCAGCCCATCTAGCGGGAGTAGAAATGAGCAGTTCTTC. This sequence encodes CASSPSSGSRNEQFF. Together with reference TRBV11-3 and TRBJ2-1, the CDR3 gives the full variable domain: EAGVVQSPRYKIIEKKQPVAFWCNPISGHNTLYWYLQNLGQGPELLIRYENEEAVDDSQLPKDRFSAERLKGVDSTLKIQPAELGDSAVYLCASSPSSGSRNEQFFGPGTRLTVL.

The V and J genes are TRBV10-1 and TRBJ1-2; tentative D call: TRBD1 (5 bases). V was shortened by 8 bases and J by 11 bases, with 18 bases between the two germline ends. Germline assignment: CDR1 WNHNN and CDR2 SYGVQD (reference sequence). The CDR3 sequence is 12 residues long. In DNA form, the CDR3 reads TGCGCCAGCCGTTCAATAGGGGTCTTGTACACCTTC. Protein product: CASRSIGVLYTF.

The chain couples TRBV6-4 to TRBJ2-7, with TRBD1 matching over 7 bases. The CDR3 has 13 amino acids. From germline, CDR1 is MRHNA and CDR2 SNTAGT. The J segment lost 4 bases and the V segment lost 5 bases, leaving 5 bases of the junction unmatched. DNA of the CDR3: TGTGCCAGCAGTTTGGTCAGGGGGTACGAGCAGTACTTC. Encoded protein: CASSLVRGYEQYF.

This chain uses TRBV19 with TRBJ1-1; maybe TRBD1 (5 bases). V lost 2 bases and J 2 bases, leaving 15 bases between the germline ends. The CDR3 totals 16 residues. Germline CDR1 and CDR2: LNHDA and SQIVND (reference sequence). The DNA of the CDR3 is TGTGCCAGTAGTATACCGGGACGAGGGGAAAACACTGAAGCTTTCTTT. It encodes CASSIPGRGENTEAFF.

The chain links TRBV10-2 to TRBJ2-7; D gene uncertain. V lost 8 bases to trimming and J lost 1 base, with 12 bases between them. Germline V gives CDR1 WSHSY, CDR2 SAAADI. The CDR3 is made up of 13 amino acids. Here the CDR3 DNA reads TGCGCCAGCCGAGACTTTCCGTCCTACGAGCAGTACTTC. This sequence encodes CASRDFPSYEQYF.

The chain uses TRBV6-5 and TRBJ1-5; no clear D gene. The germline gives CDR1 MNHEY, CDR2 SVGAGI. The CDR3 extends over 14 amino acids. The germline V and J ends were trimmed by 0 bases and 4 bases, with 7 bases remaining between them. CDR3 bases: TGTGCCAGCAGTTACTCGCGGCAGAATCAGCCCCAGCATTTT. Protein sequence: CASSYSRQNQPQHF.

The rearrangement uses TRBV27 and TRBJ1-1; 9 bases agree with TRBD1. V trimming: 7 bases; J trimming: 4 bases; junction bases outside the gene matches: 7. The CDR3 length is 14 residues. Germline loops: CDR1 MNHEY, CDR2 SMNVEV (reference sequence). CDR3: CASKLGQGGTEAFF. The CDR3 nucleotides read TGTGCCAGCAAATTGGGACAGGGTGGCACTGAAGCTTTCTTT.